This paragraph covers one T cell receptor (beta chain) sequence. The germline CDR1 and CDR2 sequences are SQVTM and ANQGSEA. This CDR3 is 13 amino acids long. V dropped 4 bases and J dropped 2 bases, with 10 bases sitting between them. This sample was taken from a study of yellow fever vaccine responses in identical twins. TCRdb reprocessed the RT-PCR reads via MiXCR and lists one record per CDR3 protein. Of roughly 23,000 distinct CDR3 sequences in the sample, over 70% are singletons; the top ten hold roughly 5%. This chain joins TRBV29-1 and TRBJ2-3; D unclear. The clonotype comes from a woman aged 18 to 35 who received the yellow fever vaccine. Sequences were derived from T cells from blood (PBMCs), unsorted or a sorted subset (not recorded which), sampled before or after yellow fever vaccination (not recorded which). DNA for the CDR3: TGCAGCGTTGGGAACTACTTCACAGATACGCAGTATTTT. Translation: CSVGNYFTDTQYF.